Shown below are 5 T cell receptor beta chains from a single sample sequenced in a study of control samples from healthy donors and cancer patients. Assay used: immunoSEQ multiplex PCR; TCRdb lists only in-frame clones, some missing. The sample holds 65,000 to 90,000 clones, 94% seen once. Sequencing input: blood. The source of these receptors is a woman aged 30 to 39 in good health.

Written as DNA, the CDR3 is TGTGCCTGGAGCCTCGGGCCCCATCAGCCCCAGCATTTT. Its translation: CAWSLGPHQPQHF. The J gene is TRBJ1-5, the V gene TRBV30; D is unclear. Trimming removed 3 bases at V and 5 bases at J, with 11 bases between. Germline V gene sequence: CDR1 GTSNPN, CDR2 SVGIG (reference sequence). This CDR3 is built from 13 residues.

The rearrangement uses TRBV20-1 and TRBJ1-1; the D is unclear. The V end was cut by 3 bases, the J end by 3 bases, with 5 bases between. In germline, CDR1 is DFQATT, CDR2 SNEGSKA (reference sequence). The CDR3 totals 11 residues. The CDR3 protein is CSASLDTEAFF. CDR3 sequence (DNA): TGCAGTGCTAGCTTGGACACTGAAGCTTTCTTT.

The rearrangement links TRBV5-1 to TRBJ1-5; 7 nucleotides match TRBD1. This CDR3 contains 16 residues. The V and J ends lost 4 bases and 2 bases, in that order; junction bases with no gene match: 9. Per the germline V gene, CDR1 is SGHRS and CDR2 is YFSETQ. The DNA for the CDR3 is TGCGCCAGCAGCCCGGAAGGGGGCGCGGGCAATCAGCCCCAGCATTTT. Translating gives CASSPEGGAGNQPQHF. Variable domain in full (rest from reference TRBV5-1 and TRBJ1-5): KAGVTQTPRYLIKTRGQQVTLSCSPISGHRSVSWYQQTPGQGLQFLFEYFSETQRNKGNFPGRFSGRQFSNSRSEMNVSTLELGDSALYLCASSPEGGAGNQPQHFGDGTRLSIL.

The chain employs TRBV5-5 and TRBJ2-7; D tentatively fits TRBD1 or TRBD2 (6 bases each). The V gene lost 4 bases and the J gene lost 3 bases, with 17 bases spanning the gap. The CDR3 runs 15 residues. CDR1 is SGHKS and CDR2 is YYEKEE in the germline V gene (reference sequence). The CDR3, as DNA: TGTGCCAGCAGCCCCCCGGGGGCCTCGATCTACGAGCAGTACTTC. It encodes CASSPPGASIYEQYF. Full variable domain (remainder filled in from reference TRBV5-5 and TRBJ2-7): DAGVTQSPTHLIKTRGQQVTLRCSPISGHKSVSWYQQVLGQGPQFIFQYYEKEERGRGNFPDRFSARQFPNYSSELNVNALLLGDSALYLCASSPPGASIYEQYFGPGTRLTVT.

The chain recombines TRBV24-1 with TRBJ2-1, with a possible D match to TRBD1 (5 bases). Germline values: CDR1 KGHDR, CDR2 SFDVKD. The CDR3 consists of 13 residues. The V end lost 8 bases, the J end lost 7 bases, and 14 bases lay between the germline ends. The CDR3 spells CATKGSTVNEQFF. The CDR3 DNA follows: TGTGCCACCAAGGGGTCGACAGTTAATGAGCAGTTCTTC.